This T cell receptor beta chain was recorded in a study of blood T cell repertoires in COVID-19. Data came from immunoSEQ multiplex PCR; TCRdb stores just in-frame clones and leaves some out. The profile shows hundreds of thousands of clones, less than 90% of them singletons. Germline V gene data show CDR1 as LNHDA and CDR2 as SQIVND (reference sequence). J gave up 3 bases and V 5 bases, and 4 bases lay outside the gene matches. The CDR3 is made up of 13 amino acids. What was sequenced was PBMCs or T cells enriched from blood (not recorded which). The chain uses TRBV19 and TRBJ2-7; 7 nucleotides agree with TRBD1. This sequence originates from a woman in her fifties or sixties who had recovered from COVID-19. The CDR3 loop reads CASSFRDSYEQYF. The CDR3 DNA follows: TGTGCCAGTAGTTTCCGGGACAGCTACGAGCAGTACTTC.